This T cell receptor (beta chain) appears in the sequencing data of a study of beta chain features in type 1 diabetes (dated by TCRdb to the late 2010s). Describing the broader study: Patients and healthy donors did not differ in mean age, gender distribution, total cell number or subset yield. Across all samples, some 99 million sorted cells were examined, and cell number per subset correlated strongly with RNA yield. The study compared the TCRB repertoires of sorted circulating CD4+ T cell subsets in recently diagnosed type 1 diabetes patients with those in matched healthy donors. Naive and central memory subsets were obtained from all 30 or so donors, but regulatory and stem cell-like memory subsets were isolated from only 8 patients and roughly 8 healthy donors. Overall study results and their limits: At VDJ recombination sites, patients with type 1 diabetes made fewer insertions and deleted more nucleotides, a pattern implying thymic rearrangement abnormalities. Naive, central memory and regulatory TCRB repertoires appeared to be more alike among patients than among healthy donors. Because cDNA was sequenced instead of genomic DNA, highly expressing activated cells could be over-represented, though the groups showed no difference in activation or CD3 levels. Only small numbers of individuals were included in the HLA sub-analyses, which left unresolved whether HLA type had any influence on TCRB rearrangement. Shorter templates might have been favored by PCR, but patient and control samples were amplified and corrected together, so both groups would have been affected equally by any skew. Type 1 diabetes patients showed a moderate but significant shortening of TCRB CDR3 length in all four CD4+ subsets.

Each donor gave one peripheral blood draw, around 0.12 L on average, collected into heparinised tubes. Naive, central memory, regulatory and stem cell-like memory CD4+ T cells were sorted on a BD FACSAria II using a panel including CD45RO, CCR7, CD25, CD127, CD95 and CD27. Every sorted population had a purity above 95%. PBMCs were isolated right away by Lymphoprep density gradient centrifugation and were stained directly, without culture. To minimize batch effects, samples were stained and sorted in pairs, one healthy donor with one patient per experiment. The CDR3 holds 16 amino acids from the cysteine to the phenylalanine. Only the CDR3 portion is preserved as DNA: 48 bases, with reading frame beginning at the first base. As encoded in the germline V gene, CDR1 is SGHTA while CDR2 is FQGTGA. V was cut back by 4 bases and J by 3 bases, leaving a gap of 17 bases between them. Turning to this clone: The specificity of this receptor is unknown. No per-base quality is available; no much larger clone lies one base away.

The entire isolated RNA was reverse transcribed using the High Capacity cDNA Reverse Transcription Kit, and thus expressed TCRB transcripts were sequenced. Deep immunoSEQ sequencing was performed on naive, central memory and regulatory T cell samples, with an average of around 3.4 million total reads per sample. Sorted cells were lysed in RLT buffer, and RNA was extracted using DNase-treated RNeasy Micro or Mini kits according to cell number. To prevent cross-contamination, each cell subset was processed individually, whereas patient and healthy donor samples were processed jointly. The immunoSEQ multiplex PCR was used to amplify TCRB sequences from cDNA, generating 87-bp fragments that spanned the CDR3 region. Amplicons were sequenced on the Illumina HiSeq platform. On the study's bioinformatics: Synthetic template baselines were used to correct PCR bias computationally, reads within Hamming distance 2 were collapsed, and singletons that could not be merged were discarded. By aligning reads against IMGT, V, D and J genes, CDR3 length, and insertions or deletions at six rearrangement sites were assigned. Within each subset, clonotype counts were normalized to sorted cell number, after which true diversity and Gini coefficients were computed with the tcR R package. Repertoire sharing was quantified using the overlap coefficient calculated on TCRB nucleotide sequences. Out-of-frame TCRB sequences from naive cells were analyzed as a proxy for the pre-selection repertoire. The table comes from immuneACCESS by way of TCRdb, which keeps in-frame sequences with V and J called. Part of the clones is missing from these tables; in studies checked, under half for an unresolved V gene and the rest for unknown reasons. V and J calls and clone size are as listed in that table; D and trimming were resolved from the DNA. The sample yields about 650,000 clones; 9.5% to 15% were counted once. Together, the top ten hold about 0.11% of the sample.

The source material was naive CD4+ T cells from blood. Sample cell subset or site, as interpreted from the label and publication: true naive CD4+ T cells. This receptor was taken from a man under 40 with type 1 diabetes. The chain is made from TRBV7-3 and TRBJ2-3; 6 matching bases give a weak D call of TRBD2. The bases read TGTGCCAGCAGCTCGAAACCGGGACTTAGGACAGATACGCAGTATTTT. This sequence encodes CASSSKPGLRTDTQYF. Beyond the CDR3, the reference TRBV7-3 and TRBJ2-3 genes provide the residues; the full variable domain reads: GAGVSQTPSNKVTEKGKYVELRCDPISGHTALYWYRQSLGQGPEFLIYFQGTGAADDSGLPNDRFFAVRPEGSVSTLKIQRTERGDSAVYLCASSSKPGLRTDTQYFGPGTRLTVL.